The next 13 T cell receptor beta chains were all read from a single sample in a study of CD8 T cells in ankylosing spondylitis. No antigen has been identified for these receptors. TCRdb independently ran MiXCR on the 5' RACE reads; one entry per CDR3 protein. The table lists about 540,000 distinct CDR3 sequences, 9.5% to 15% of them singletons. Whole-study results and caveats: Made up of fewer than ten highly homologous variants, a TCR beta motif appeared characteristic of ankylosing spondylitis blood.

The sequenced sample consisted of blood, either unsorted or a sorted T cell fraction (not recorded which). The origin of the receptors is a male donor with ankylosing spondylitis.

V and J are TRBV5-4 and TRBJ2-1; D might be TRBD2 (6 bases). Looked up from germline, CDR1 is SGHNT and CDR2 is YYREEE (reference sequence). This CDR3 is 15 amino acids long. Deletions cut 4 bases from V and 6 bases from J, with 17 bases between. As DNA, the CDR3 is TGTGCCAGCAGCCGCGGGACTTCCCTAATCAATGAGCAGTTCTTC. Translation gives CASSRGTSLINEQFF.

The genes are TRBV6-1 and TRBJ2-2; D is possibly TRBD2 (6 bases). V lost 6 bases and J 3 bases, leaving 14 bases between the germline ends. The CDR3 totals 15 residues. The V gene's germline CDR1 is MNHNS and CDR2 SASEGT. Written as DNA, the CDR3 is TGTGCCAGCAGAAGCACTAGCTATCACACCGGGGAGCTGTTTTTT. Protein product: CASRSTSYHTGELFF.

This clonotype was seen at least ten times. V usage is TRBV12-3 or TRBV12-4 and J usage is TRBJ2-4; tentative D call: TRBD1 (7 bases). Trimming took 6 bases from V and 3 from J, leaving 12 bases between them. The CDR3 sequence is 14 residues long. CDR3 loop: CASRQGGGKNIQYF. The CDR3 DNA reads as TGTGCCAGCAGGCAGGGGGGAGGCAAAAACATTCAGTACTTC.

This rearrangement joins TRBV3-1 to TRBJ2-1; maybe TRBD2 (5 bases). V was shortened by 1 base and J by 5 bases, with 12 bases between the two germline ends. CDR3 length equals 15 residues. Germline V lookup: CDR1 LGHDT, CDR2 YNNKEL (reference sequence). The CDR3 spells CASSQGWEIHNEQFF. The CDR3 DNA reads TGTGCCAGCAGCCAAGGGTGGGAGATCCACAATGAGCAGTTCTTC.

This clonotype showed up just a few times. The rearrangement uses TRBV6-5 and TRBJ1-1; D is unresolved. With 2 bases removed from V and 4 bases from J, the gap between germline ends came to 20 bases. The CDR3 loop spans 17 amino acids. CDR1 and CDR2 from the germline V gene are MNHEY and SVGAGI. The chain's CDR3 is CASSYTDLDYGGTEAFF. For the CDR3, the DNA is TGTGCCAGCAGTTACACTGACCTAGACTACGGTGGCACTGAAGCTTTCTTT.

The chain employs TRBV7-2 and TRBJ2-7; tentative D call: TRBD1 (5 bases). Germline CDR1 and CDR2: SGHTA and FQGNSA. V was pared by 5 bases and J by 2 bases, with 19 bases between. This CDR3 comprises 16 residues. The CDR3 DNA reads as TGTGCCAGCAGCCCCAGCCTCGACAGTACCCCCTACGAGCAGTACTTC. This codes for CASSPSLDSTPYEQYF.

The genes are TRBV12-3 or TRBV12-4 and TRBJ2-1; the D gene could be TRBD1 or TRBD2 (5 bases each). The CDR3 totals 14 residues. V shed 4 bases and J shed 9 bases, with 16 bases lying between them. The chain's CDR3 is CASSWGLRDSEQFF. CDR3 DNA: TGTGCCAGCAGTTGGGGGTTGAGGGATAGTGAGCAGTTCTTC.

This clonotype was detected only a few times. The gene calls are TRBV25-1 and TRBJ2-2; TRBD2 might be the D (7 bases). Germline V gene data show CDR1 as MGHDK and CDR2 as SYGVNS. The CDR3 is made up of 16 amino acids. The V end lost 4 bases, the J end lost 3 bases, and 15 bases lay between the germline ends. This CDR3 is CASSGTVLADTGELFF. The CDR3 bases are TGTGCCAGCAGTGGGACAGTTCTAGCGGACACCGGGGAGCTGTTTTTT.

This clonotype has a handful of counts. The CDR3 sequence is CASSLGAGNTEQYV. CDR3 DNA: TGCGCCAGCAGCTTGGGTGCGGGAAATACCGAGCAGTACGTC. J is TRBJ2-7 and V is TRBV5-1; D is possibly TRBD2 (6 bases). Trimming pared 0 bases from V and 6 bases from J, leaving 13 bases between. CDR1 and CDR2 from the germline V gene are SGHRS and YFSETQ. The length of the CDR3 is 14 residues.

The chain couples TRBV29-1 to TRBJ2-5; TRBD1 matches at 9 bases. The CDR3 is made up of 13 amino acids. V was clipped by 2 bases and J by 5 bases; unmatched bases: 3. The germline V gene has CDR1 SQVTM and CDR2 ANQGSEA. DNA of the CDR3: TGCAGCGTTGAAAACAGGGGGCGGGAGACCCAGTACTTC. It yields the protein CSVENRGRETQYF.

The CDR3 region has the DNA TGTGCCACCAGCCAGGGACAGGGGGCGAGGGAGCAGTACTTC. Residues: CATSQGQGAREQYF. The J gene is TRBJ2-7, the V gene TRBV15, with 12 bases identical to TRBD1. The CDR3 runs to 14 residues. The V gene's germline CDR1 is LNHNV and CDR2 YYDKDF (reference sequence). V dropped 5 bases and J dropped 7; count of bases not matched to a gene: 6.

This chain joins TRBV24-1 and TRBJ2-3, with a possible D match to TRBD2 (6 bases). The CDR3 is made up of 15 amino acids. The germline V gene has CDR1 KGHDR and CDR2 SFDVKD. Between the trimmed V and J ends, which lost 3 bases and 6 bases, there was a span of 15 bases. The CDR3 region has the DNA TGTGCCACCAGTGATCATGCCGAGGGACTCGATACGCAGTATTTT. It encodes CATSDHAEGLDTQYF.

Many counts were recorded for this clonotype. The chain employs TRBV5-6 and TRBJ2-7, with TRBD1 matching 9 bases. Germline V CDR1 and CDR2: SGHDT, YYEEEE. The V segment lost 4 bases and the J segment 6 bases; nucleotides outside the gene matches: 11. The CDR3 totals 15 residues. The CDR3 loop is CASSGGTGWGGEQYV. CDR3 DNA sequence: TGTGCCAGCAGCGGAGGGACAGGGTGGGGAGGCGAGCAGTACGTC.